Sequencing of this T cell receptor (beta chain) was carried out in a study of radiation and T cells in renal cell carcinoma. Germline trimming cut 4 bases from V and 3 bases from J; bases unmatched to any gene: 8. This CDR3 is built from 15 residues. CDR1 is MNHEY and CDR2 is SVGAGI in the germline V gene. The sample's time point: baseline pretreatment blood. Regarding treatment: 15 Gy SBRT to primary tumor, nephrectomy 4 weeks later. The repertoire was sequenced with immunoSEQ multiplex PCR; TCRdb's copy has only in-frame clones and lacks some. The table includes some 140,000 clones, 70% to 90% detected once.

Sequencing was performed on blood, taken from a patient whose treatment included radiotherapy and nephrectomy. The J gene is TRBJ1-1, the V gene TRBV6-5; the match to TRBD1 covers 7 bases. This receptor was obtained from a woman between 45 and 60 years old with renal cell carcinoma. CDR3 sequence reads: CASSSRQGGDTEAFF. CDR3 DNA: TGTGCCAGCAGTTCCCGACAGGGCGGAGACACTGAAGCTTTCTTT.